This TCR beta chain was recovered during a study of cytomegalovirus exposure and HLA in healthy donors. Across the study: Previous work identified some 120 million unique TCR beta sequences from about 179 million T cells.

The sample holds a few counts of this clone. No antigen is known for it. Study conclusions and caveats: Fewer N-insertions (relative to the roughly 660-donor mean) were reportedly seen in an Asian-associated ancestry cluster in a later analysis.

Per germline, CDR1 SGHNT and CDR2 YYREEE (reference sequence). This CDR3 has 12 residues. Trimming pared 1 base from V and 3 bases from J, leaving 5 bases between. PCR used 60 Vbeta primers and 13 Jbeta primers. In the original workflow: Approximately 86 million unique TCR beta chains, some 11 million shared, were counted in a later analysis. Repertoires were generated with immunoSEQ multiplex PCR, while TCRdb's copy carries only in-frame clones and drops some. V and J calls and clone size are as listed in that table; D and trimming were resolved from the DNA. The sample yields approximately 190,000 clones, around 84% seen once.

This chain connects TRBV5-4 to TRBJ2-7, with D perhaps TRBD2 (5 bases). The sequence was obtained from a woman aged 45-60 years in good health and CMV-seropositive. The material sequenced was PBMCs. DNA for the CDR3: TGTGCCAGCAGCTTGCGGGACTACGAGCAGTACTTC. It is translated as CASSLRDYEQYF.